Detailed here is one T cell receptor beta chain. The data are from a study of patients and donors after allogeneic stem cell transplantation. The germline gives CDR1 LNHDA, CDR2 SQIVND (reference sequence). The CDR3 runs 12 residues. The V end was cut by 5 bases, the J end by 6 bases, with 8 bases between. Each CDR3 protein is one row after TCRdb ran MiXCR on the RT-PCR reads. Of hundreds of thousands of distinct CDR3 sequences detected, around 16% appear once; the ten largest clones hold around 7.2%. The sequencing sample was made of blood, either unsorted or a sorted T cell fraction (not recorded which). The chain combines TRBV19 with TRBJ2-1; no clear D gene. The sequence was obtained from a human donor who was either an allogeneic HSCT recipient or a stem cell or donor lymphocyte infusion donor (not recorded which). It is not recorded whose cells these are; they may come from a transplant donor. The CDR3 region has the DNA TGTGCCAGTAGTCTTAGTGTCAATGAGCAGTTCTTC. Its protein product is CASSLSVNEQFF. The whole variable domain, remainder taken from reference TRBV19 and TRBJ2-1, is DGGITQSPKYLFRKEGQNVTLSCEQNLNHDAMYWYRQDPGQGLRLIYYSQIVNDFQKGDIAEGYSVSREKKESFPLTVTSAQKNPTAFYLCASSLSVNEQFFGPGTRLTVL.